The TCR beta chain described here comes from a study of blood T cell repertoires in COVID-19. The CDR3 is 12 amino acids. Germline CDR1 is SEHNR and CDR2 is FQNEAQ (reference sequence). Between the trimmed V and J ends, which lost 5 bases and 5 bases, there was a span of 9 bases. Measured with immunoSEQ multiplex PCR; TCRdb has only the in-frame clones, and not every one. Of about 130,000 clones in the sample, approximately 85% were seen once. The clonotype comes from an elderly man with active or convalescent COVID-19. This chain uses TRBV7-9 with TRBJ2-5; tentatively, D is TRBD2 (5 bases). The specimen sequenced was peripheral blood. CDR3 bases: TGTGCCAGCAGCCCCTTAGCGGAGACCCAGTACTTC. It is translated as CASSPLAETQYF.